What follows are 29 T cell receptor beta chains derived from one specimen sequenced in a study of T cells in Graves' hyperthyroidism and ophthalmopathy. The CDR3 regions of TCR beta were amplified from RNA transcripts. During a first-round RT-PCR of the TCR CDR3, the HTBI primer set was used. TCRdb fed the multiplex PCR reads into MiXCR, producing one record per CDR3 protein. The sample consists of around 350,000 distinct CDR3 sequences, 13% of them appearing once. The specimen was blood. All receptors come from a woman aged 18-35 years with Graves' hyperthyroidism.

This clonotype has at least ten counts. The V and J genes are TRBV12-3 or TRBV12-4 and TRBJ2-1; 7 bases match TRBD2. The V segment lost 5 bases and the J segment 7 bases; nucleotides outside the gene matches: 5. The CDR3 runs to 13 residues. The CDR3 DNA follows: TGTGCCAGCAGTCCCACAGCGGGGAATGAGCAGTTCTTC. Amino acids: CASSPTAGNEQFF.

This chain links TRBV11-2 with TRBJ2-7; 7 bases agree with TRBD2. The CDR3 contains 20 residues. From germline, CDR1 is SGHAT and CDR2 FQNNGV. J gave up 1 base and V 3 bases, and 21 bases lay outside the gene matches. The DNA for the CDR3 is TGTGCCAGCAGCTTCCATCTTCCCTATTCTAGCGGTGCGTATTCCTACGAGCAGTACTTC. This gives the protein CASSFHLPYSSGAYSYEQYF.

This clonotype came up many times. The chain couples TRBV27 to TRBJ1-1; the D is unclear. V was trimmed by 6 bases and J by 3 bases, leaving 17 bases between them. Germline V lookup: CDR1 MNHEY, CDR2 SMNVEV (reference sequence). The CDR3 is 15 amino acids. CDR3 sequence: CASSPFIGRYTEAFF. CDR3 DNA sequence: TGTGCCAGCAGCCCTTTTATCGGACGGTACACTGAAGCTTTCTTT.

This clonotype was observed at least ten times. The J gene is TRBJ2-3, the V gene TRBV24-1; 10 bases map to TRBD2. Germline-derived CDR1 and CDR2 are KGHDR and SFDVKD. V dropped 4 bases and J dropped 6; count of bases not matched to a gene: 3. The CDR3 consists of 14 residues. CDR3 sequence (DNA): TGTGCCACCAGTGACCCGGGACTAGCGGATACGCAGTATTTT. Its translation is CATSDPGLADTQYF.

This clonotype was seen repeatedly, ten times or more. V usage is TRBV20-1 and J usage is TRBJ2-5; 8 bases line up with TRBD1. V dropped 6 bases and J dropped 1; count of bases not matched to a gene: 1. The CDR3 covers 12 residues. Germline V gene data show CDR1 as DFQATT and CDR2 as SNEGSKA (reference sequence). The CDR3 nucleotides read TGCAGTGCGGGACAGGTCCAAGAGACCCAGTACTTC. Translating it yields CSAGQVQETQYF.

At least ten counts were recorded for this clonotype. The rearrangement links TRBV27 to TRBJ2-3; 13 positions match TRBD2. This CDR3 has 14 amino acids. In germline, CDR1 is MNHEY, CDR2 SMNVEV (reference sequence). The J segment lost 6 bases and the V segment lost 8 bases, leaving 5 bases of the junction unmatched. As DNA, the CDR3 is TGTGCCAGCCAACTAGCGGGAGGGCCGGATACGCAGTATTTT. This codes for CASQLAGGPDTQYF.

The chain uses TRBV6-1 and TRBJ1-4; D call uncertain. Trimming cost V 5 bases and J 8 bases, with 15 bases left between them. Germline assignment: CDR1 MNHNS and CDR2 SASEGT. The CDR3 extends over 14 amino acids. The chain's CDR3 is CASSPTPMSEKLFF. CDR3 coding DNA: TGTGCCAGCAGTCCAACCCCCATGAGCGAAAAACTGTTTTTT.

This clonotype was observed at least ten times. The chain is built from TRBV30 and TRBJ2-5; 7 bases line up with TRBD1. CDR1 is GTSNPN and CDR2 is SVGIG in the germline V gene (reference sequence). The V and J ends lost 3 bases and 5 bases, in that order; junction bases with no gene match: 9. This CDR3 has 14 amino acids. As DNA, the CDR3 is TGTGCCTGGAGCCACTACAGGGGAAAGGAGACCCAGTACTTC. Its protein product is CAWSHYRGKETQYF.

In this sample, this clonotype turned up many times. V usage is TRBV20-1 and J usage is TRBJ1-1; 8 positions agree with TRBD1. The germline V gene encodes CDR1 DFQATT and CDR2 SNEGSKA (reference sequence). V trimming: 8 bases; J trimming: 3 bases; junction bases outside the gene matches: 5. The CDR3 loop spans 12 amino acids. CDR3 DNA: TGCAGTTCAGGGACAGGTCACACTGAAGCTTTCTTT. It encodes CSSGTGHTEAFF.

This clonotype was counted ten times or more. The chain couples TRBV6-1 to TRBJ1-2, with D possibly TRBD1 on 5 matching bases. The V gene lost 0 bases and the J gene lost 8 bases, with 19 bases spanning the gap. This CDR3 has 16 residues. CDR1 and CDR2 from the germline V gene are MNHNS and SASEGT. The CDR3 is CASSEALRRGSSGYTF. The DNA for the CDR3 is TGTGCCAGCAGTGAAGCGCTTCGGAGGGGCTCTTCGGGCTACACCTTC.

This clonotype was observed many times. The rearrangement uses TRBV28 and TRBJ1-2; D is uncertain. Trimming stripped 6 bases from V and 7 bases from J, with 18 bases between. CDR1 MDHEN and CDR2 SYDVKM come from the germline V gene. This CDR3 region has 14 residues. CDR3: CASSAEPGSGGYTF. The CDR3, as DNA: TGTGCCAGCAGCGCGGAGCCGGGCTCAGGTGGCTACACCTTC.

The rearrangement uses TRBV10-3 and TRBJ1-3, with D maybe TRBD1 (5 bases). Trimming stripped 4 bases from V and 0 bases from J, with 7 bases between. The CDR3 has 14 amino acids. In germline, CDR1 is ENHRY, CDR2 SYGVKD. CDR3: CAISGTSSGNTIYF. The DNA of the CDR3 is TGTGCCATCAGTGGGACATCCTCTGGAAACACCATATATTTT.

This clonotype was counted many times. The chain recombines TRBV30 with TRBJ1-1; the match to TRBD1 covers 7 bases. With V trimmed by 2 bases and J by 0 bases, 6 bases remained unmatched. The germline gives CDR1 GTSNPN, CDR2 SVGIG (reference sequence). This CDR3 region has 15 residues. The CDR3 DNA sequence: TGTGCCTGGAGTCCCAGGGGGGGTTTGAACACTGAAGCTTTCTTT. This sequence encodes CAWSPRGGLNTEAFF.

A word on this clonotype: Being one base from a much bigger clone, this may be a read error. The rearrangement links TRBV20-1 to TRBJ2-1; D is uncertain. Trimming cost V 0 bases and J 3 bases, with 9 bases left between them. Germline values: CDR1 DFQATT, CDR2 SNEGSKA (reference sequence). This CDR3 is 14 amino acids long. The CDR3 sequence is CSARDRAGYNEQFF. The DNA for the CDR3 is TGCAGTGCTAGAGATCGGGCAGGCTACAATGAGCAGTTCTTC.

This clonotype was seen repeatedly, ten times or more. CDR3 nucleotide sequence: TGTGCCAGCAGCCAGGGGGGACCAGAGACCCAGTACTTC. This gives the protein CASSQGGPETQYF. The gene calls are TRBV3-1 and TRBJ2-5; maybe TRBD2 (6 bases). The germline gives CDR1 LGHDT, CDR2 YNNKEL (reference sequence). V was pared by 3 bases and J by 4 bases, with 9 bases between. The CDR3 covers 13 residues.

Regarding this clonotype: This could be a read error, since a much larger clone is one nucleotide away. The CDR3 coding sequence is TGTGCCAGCAGTTTAGTAGGGGAGGGCGAGCAGTACTTC. This gives the protein CASSLVGEGEQYF. V and J are TRBV27 and TRBJ2-7; 7 bases line up with TRBD2. Germline CDR1 and CDR2: MNHEY and SMNVEV (reference sequence). The J segment lost 6 bases and the V segment lost 2 bases, leaving 4 bases of the junction unmatched. The CDR3 spans 13 residues.

This clonotype was seen only a few times. The V and J genes are TRBV10-3 and TRBJ2-5; 8 bases are shared with TRBD1. CDR1 and CDR2 (germline): ENHRY, SYGVKD. Trimming cost V 10 bases and J 4 bases; bases outside gene matches: 11. The CDR3 covers 14 residues. CDR3 sequence: CASGGQGYGETQYF. The CDR3, as DNA: TGTGCCAGTGGTGGACAGGGTTATGGAGAGACCCAGTACTTC.

This clonotype has only a few counts. In DNA form, the CDR3 reads TGTGCCAGCAGCTTGGCGGGATTGACAGGGTTTGGCTACACCTTC. It codes for CASSLAGLTGFGYTF. This chain joins TRBV5-4 and TRBJ1-2; 7 nucleotides line up with TRBD1. V shed 0 bases, J shed 7 bases, and the junction held 9 bases outside the gene matches. The CDR3 runs to 15 residues. The germline V gene has CDR1 SGHNT and CDR2 YYREEE (reference sequence).

This clonotype was seen many times. The V gene is TRBV5-5, the J gene TRBJ2-1; 7 nucleotides align to TRBD1. Unmatched junction bases numbered 4, after V lost 4 bases and J lost 9 bases. Germline-derived CDR1 and CDR2 are SGHKS and YYEKEE (reference sequence). This CDR3 spans 12 amino acids. The CDR3 bases are TGTGCCAGCAGCGTACAGGGGCGTGAGCAGTTCTTC. Residues: CASSVQGREQFF. Full variable domain (missing parts from reference TRBV5-5 and TRBJ2-1): DAGVTQSPTHLIKTRGQQVTLRCSPISGHKSVSWYQQVLGQGPQFIFQYYEKEERGRGNFPDRFSARQFPNYSSELNVNALLLGDSALYLCASSVQGREQFFGPGTRLTVL.

The V call is TRBV7-9, the J call TRBJ2-2, with 8 bases matching TRBD2. Trimming cost V 1 base and J 3 bases; bases outside gene matches: 1. The CDR3 totals 15 residues. Germline CDR1 reads SEHNR; CDR2 reads FQNEAQ (reference sequence). The CDR3 loop reads CASSLDSGDTGELFF. The CDR3 region has the DNA TGTGCCAGCAGCTTAGATAGCGGGGACACCGGGGAGCTGTTTTTT. Together with reference TRBV7-9 and TRBJ2-2, the CDR3 gives the full variable domain: DTGVSQNPRHKITKRGQNVTFRCDPISEHNRLYWYRQTLGQGPEFLTYFQNEAQLEKSRLLSDRFSAERPKGSFSTLEIQRTEQGDSAMYLCASSLDSGDTGELFFGEGSRLTVL.

This clonotype was recorded at least ten times. V and J are TRBV5-6 and TRBJ2-3; 7 nucleotides agree with TRBD2. After removal of 4 bases from V and 4 bases from J, the junction contained 12 bases not matched to a gene. Germline CDR1 and CDR2: SGHDT and YYEEEE. This CDR3 is built from 16 residues. The CDR3 loop is CASSLLSGGGADTQYF. The CDR3 nucleotides read TGTGCCAGCAGCCTGCTGTCGGGAGGAGGCGCAGATACGCAGTATTTT. Looking up the rest from reference TRBV5-6 and TRBJ2-3 gives the full variable domain: DAGVTQSPTHLIKTRGQQVTLRCSPKSGHDTVSWYQQALGQGPQFIFQYYEEEERQRGNFPDRFSGHQFPNYSSELNVNALLLGDSALYLCASSLLSGGGADTQYFGPGTRLTVL.

This clonotype appeared a few times. The V call is TRBV29-1, the J call TRBJ2-5; D is perhaps TRBD1 or TRBD2 (5 bases each). This CDR3 region has 14 residues. Germline assignment: CDR1 SQVTM and CDR2 ANQGSEA. The V end lost 3 bases, the J end lost 6 bases, and 17 bases lay between the germline ends. CDR3 in amino acids: CSVESGADLKTQYF. CDR3 in DNA: TGCAGCGTTGAGTCCGGGGCCGACTTAAAGACCCAGTACTTC.

The CDR3 region is CASGSAGYGYTF. CDR3 DNA: TGTGCCAGCGGTTCGGCAGGGTATGGCTACACCTTC. The rearrangement links TRBV28 to TRBJ1-2; maybe TRBD1 (5 bases). The V end was cut by 8 bases, the J end by 5 bases, with 12 bases between. In germline, CDR1 is MDHEN, CDR2 SYDVKM. This CDR3 is 12 amino acids long.

The chain couples TRBV2 to TRBJ2-1; 10 nucleotides match TRBD2. Germline V gene data show CDR1 as SNHLY and CDR2 as FYNNEI. The CDR3 loop spans 14 amino acids. The J segment lost 5 bases and the V segment lost 7 bases, leaving 5 bases of the junction unmatched. The chain's CDR3 is CASTGLAVDNEQFF. The CDR3 DNA sequence: TGTGCCAGCACCGGACTAGCGGTGGACAATGAGCAGTTCTTC.

This clonotype was counted at least ten times. The chain links TRBV7-8 to TRBJ1-2; D gene ambiguous. The germline gives CDR1 SGHVS, CDR2 FQNEAQ. The CDR3 spans 15 residues. V shed 2 bases and J shed 1 base, with 11 bases lying between them. CDR3 loop: CASSLSGGSNYGYTF. In nucleotides, the CDR3 is TGTGCCAGCAGCTTATCAGGCGGCAGTAACTATGGCTACACCTTC. Full variable domain (remainder filled in from reference TRBV7-8 and TRBJ1-2): GAGVSQSPRYKVAKRGQDVALRCDPISGHVSLFWYQQALGQGPEFLTYFQNEAQLDKSGLPSDRFFAERPEGSVSTLKIQRTQQEDSAVYLCASSLSGGSNYGYTFGSGTRLTVV.

This clonotype has a count of ten or more. The V gene is TRBV6-1, the J gene TRBJ1-1, with D possibly matching TRBD1 (6 bases). CDR1 MNHNS and CDR2 SASEGT come from the germline V gene. CDR3 length: 14 amino acids. Trimming stripped 3 bases from V and 1 base from J, with 9 bases between. The CDR3 loop reads CASSELGGNTEAFF. The CDR3 coding sequence is TGTGCCAGCAGTGAGTTAGGGGGGAACACTGAAGCTTTCTTT.

This clonotype was detected many times. The chain couples TRBV12-3 or TRBV12-4 to TRBJ1-5; no clear D. V lost 2 bases, J lost 3 bases, and 11 bases lay in between. CDR3 length: 15 residues. The chain's CDR3 is CASSLRTNANQPQHF. Written as DNA, the CDR3 is TGTGCCAGCAGTTTAAGGACGAATGCCAATCAGCCCCAGCATTTT.

This clonotype came up many times. The chain has TRBV20-1 and TRBJ2-3; D unclear. This CDR3 contains 12 residues. Germline V lookup: CDR1 DFQATT, CDR2 SNEGSKA (reference sequence). Trimming pared 6 bases from V and 4 bases from J, leaving 11 bases between. The CDR3 DNA follows: TGCAGTGCAATGCCGGCCCCAGATACGCAGTATTTT. Translation gives CSAMPAPDTQYF.

This clonotype occurred many times. The chain uses TRBV28 and TRBJ1-6; D unclear. Germline V gene data show CDR1 as MDHEN and CDR2 as SYDVKM. This CDR3 comprises 14 residues. The V end was cut by 3 bases, the J end by 7 bases, with 10 bases between. CDR3 sequence reads: CASSLEVRNSPLHF. The CDR3 nucleotides are TGTGCCAGCAGTTTGGAAGTAAGGAATTCACCCCTCCACTTT.